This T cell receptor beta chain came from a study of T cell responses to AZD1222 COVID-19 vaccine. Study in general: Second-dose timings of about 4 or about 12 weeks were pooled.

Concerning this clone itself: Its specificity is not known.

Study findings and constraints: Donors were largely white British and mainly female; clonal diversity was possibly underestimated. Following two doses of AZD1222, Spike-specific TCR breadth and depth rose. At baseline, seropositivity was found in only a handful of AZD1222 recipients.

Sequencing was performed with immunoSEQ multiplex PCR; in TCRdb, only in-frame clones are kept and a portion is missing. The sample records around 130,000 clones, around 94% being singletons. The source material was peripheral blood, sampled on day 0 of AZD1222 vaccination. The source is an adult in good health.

For the CDR3, the DNA is TGTGCCAGCAGTCTTAGCGGGAGGGCCGGAGACCAAGAGACCCAGTACTTC. Amino acids: CASSLSGRAGDQETQYF. The rearrangement joins TRBV2 to TRBJ2-5, with 11 positions matching TRBD2. This CDR3 contains 17 residues. Trimming at V came to 5 bases and at J to 0 bases, leaving 8 bases not matched to a gene. Germline V gives CDR1 SNHLY, CDR2 FYNNEI.